Presented here are 16 T cell receptor beta chains from one specimen sequenced in a study of Ad26.COV2.S vaccination and SARS-CoV-2 variants (dated by TCRdb to the early 2020s). Sample treatment or condition, as interpreted from the label and publication: roughly 19 received Ad26.COV2.S at low or high dose, single or two shots; five or six received placebo; per-sample allocation not given. For vaccine and placebo recipients, repertoires were sequenced using samples collected on day 63 after the first injection. Receptors were amplified or captured by the immunoSEQ multiplex PCR assay. TCRdb carries this immuneACCESS record with in-frame sequences only. Its versions omit some clonotypes, under half of them owing to an unresolved V gene in the studies checked, with the rest unexplained. This sample has approximately 400,000 clones in its table, and roughly 80% of those were observed once. Clones ranked in the top ten supply about 7.1% of the sample.

The sample in question was peripheral blood, obtained in a trial of Ad26.COV2.S vaccine versus placebo. These receptors were taken from a person aged 18-60 years who received the Ad26.COV2.S COVID-19 vaccine or a placebo.

This clone showed up just once. J is TRBJ1-2 and V is TRBV6-1; TRBD1 matches 9 bases. Looked up from germline, CDR1 is MNHNS and CDR2 is SASEGT. The CDR3 is 13 residues long. The V segment lost 5 bases and the J segment 7 bases; nucleotides outside the gene matches: 5. The CDR3 nucleotides read TGTGCCAGCAGTTCACAGGGGGCTGGTGGCTACACCTTC. This sequence encodes CASSSQGAGGYTF.

This clone was counted a single time. DNA for the CDR3: TGTGCCAGCAGTTCCACCGGGTTGACCGGGGAGCTGTTTTTT. Translating it yields CASSSTGLTGELFF. J is TRBJ2-2 and V is TRBV28; no clear D gene. The CDR3 runs 14 residues. The germline CDR1 and CDR2 sequences are MDHEN and SYDVKM. The V end lost 4 bases, the J end lost 5 bases, and 11 bases lay between the germline ends.

The chain combines TRBV7-8 with TRBJ2-1; 13 nucleotides align to TRBD2. V lost 5 bases and J lost 6; bases outside the gene matches: 7. The CDR3 covers 16 residues. The V gene's germline CDR1 is SGHVS and CDR2 FQNEAQ. The CDR3 protein is CASSTPRTSGGNEQFF. CDR3 DNA sequence: TGTGCCAGCAGCACTCCCCGGACTAGCGGGGGCAATGAGCAGTTCTTC.

This sequence joins TRBV7-6 and TRBJ2-1, with D possibly TRBD2 on 6 matching bases. CDR3 length: 13 residues. V dropped 1 base and J dropped 8 bases, with 9 bases sitting between them. CDR1 SGHVS and CDR2 FNYEAQ come from the germline V gene. CDR3 loop: CASSLGRGDEQFF. CDR3 nucleotide sequence: TGTGCCAGCAGCTTAGGGCGCGGGGATGAGCAGTTCTTC.

The J gene is TRBJ2-1, the V gene TRBV6-1; D gene uncertain. V was trimmed by 1 base and J by 15 bases, leaving 16 bases between them. Germline lookup yields CDR1 MNHNS and CDR2 SASEGT. The CDR3 is 13 residues long. CDR3 nucleotide sequence: TGTGCCAGCAGTGAAGTCTGGACGACCGTCGGGTTCTTC. Residues: CASSEVWTTVGFF.

The chain uses TRBV9 and TRBJ2-1, with TRBD2 as a possible D gene (7 bases). V was clipped by 3 bases and J by 8 bases, with 21 bases between them. The germline V gene has CDR1 SGDLS and CDR2 YYNGEE. The CDR3 is 16 residues long. The CDR3 coding sequence is TGTGCCAGCAGCGCAGACCCGGGGGGCCTGGGTTATGAGCAGTTCTTC. Residues: CASSADPGGLGYEQFF.

V gene TRBV24-1 combines with J gene TRBJ2-7; TRBD1 agrees at 9 bases. The CDR3 covers 15 residues. Germline values: CDR1 KGHDR, CDR2 SFDVKD. V shed 3 bases and J 6 bases; nucleotides not matched to a gene: 8. The CDR3 region has the DNA TGTGCCACCAGTGATCTGGGACAGGGCGGAAGCGAGCAGTACTTC. This codes for CATSDLGQGGSEQYF.

This clone was counted a few times. The rearrangement joins TRBV18 to TRBJ2-2, with D unresolved. The CDR3 extends over 13 amino acids. The V end lost 1 base, the J end lost 6 bases, and 6 bases lay between the germline ends. In germline, CDR1 is KGHSH, CDR2 LQKENI. DNA for the CDR3: TGTGCCAGCTCACCACTAGTGCCCGGGGAGCTGTTTTTT. Translation: CASSPLVPGELFF.

The chain employs TRBV29-1 and TRBJ2-5; D remains ambiguous. Looked up from germline, CDR1 is SQVTM and CDR2 is ANQGSEA. The germline V and J ends were trimmed by 1 base and 4 bases, with 10 bases remaining between them. The CDR3 runs to 13 residues. The CDR3 loop reads CSVEVRATETQYF. For the CDR3, the DNA is TGCAGCGTTGAAGTACGGGCGACAGAGACCCAGTACTTC.

The V and J genes are TRBV2 and TRBJ2-2, with 7 bases lining up with TRBD1. The CDR3 extends over 16 amino acids. The germline V gene encodes CDR1 SNHLY and CDR2 FYNNEI. Trimming at V came to 2 bases and at J to 5 bases, leaving 8 bases not matched to a gene. The CDR3 DNA is TGTGCCAGCAGTGAATCAATAGGGGGCAGTACCGGGGAGCTGTTTTTT. Translation: CASSESIGGSTGELFF.

The chain couples TRBV27 to TRBJ2-7, with D uncertain. Trimming removed 3 bases from V and 0 bases from J, with 6 bases in between. Germline-derived CDR1 and CDR2 are MNHEY and SMNVEV (reference sequence). The CDR3 is 13 residues long. CDR3 sequence (DNA): TGTGCCAGCAGTTTGAGAGTCTCCTACGAGCAGTACTTC. Amino acids: CASSLRVSYEQYF.

This clone showed up just a few times. The J gene is TRBJ1-3, the V gene TRBV15, with 11 bases matching TRBD1. V lost 5 bases and J lost 2; bases outside the gene matches: 8. CDR1 is LNHNV and CDR2 is YYDKDF in the germline V gene (reference sequence). The CDR3 length is 17 residues. The CDR3 bases are TGTGCCACCAGCCGAGTGTTGGGACAGGGGGCTGGAAACACCATATATTTT. Amino acid sequence: CATSRVLGQGAGNTIYF. Variable domain in full (rest from reference TRBV15 and TRBJ1-3): DAMVIQNPRYQVTQFGKPVTLSCSQTLNHNVMYWYQQKSSQAPKLLFHYYDKDFNNEADTPDNFQSRRPNTSFCFLDIRSPGLGDTAMYLCATSRVLGQGAGNTIYFGEGSWLTVV.

V and J are TRBV12-5 and TRBJ1-1; maybe TRBD1 (6 bases). The CDR3 runs to 15 residues. V lost 0 bases and J lost 3, with 11 bases in between. Germline assignment: CDR1 LGHNT and CDR2 FRNRAP. CDR3 in amino acids: CASGLVSGVDTEAFF. In nucleotides, the CDR3 is TGTGCTAGTGGTTTGGTTTCAGGGGTGGACACTGAAGCTTTCTTT.

The table lists this clone with a few counts. V usage is TRBV19 and J usage is TRBJ1-4, with D perhaps TRBD1 (6 bases). The CDR3 is 14 residues long. Looked up from germline, CDR1 is LNHDA and CDR2 is SQIVND (reference sequence). Trimming left V 5 bases short and J 8 bases short, with 15 bases between. As DNA, the CDR3 is TGTGCCAGTAGTTTTGACAGGACGACAGAAAAACTGTTTTTT. Translated, it gives CASSFDRTTEKLFF.

This clone was observed a single time. The gene calls are TRBV18 and TRBJ2-5; D is undetermined. Deletions cut 4 bases from V and 4 bases from J, with 10 bases between. The germline V gene encodes CDR1 KGHSH and CDR2 LQKENI. The CDR3 runs 13 residues. CDR3: CASSQSSVETQYF. In DNA form, the CDR3 reads TGTGCCAGCTCACAATCAAGCGTAGAGACCCAGTACTTC.

The V call is TRBV29-1, the J call TRBJ2-5, with D unresolved. CDR3 length equals 15 residues. The germline V and J ends were trimmed by 1 base and 1 base, with 13 bases remaining between them. Germline V gene data show CDR1 as SQVTM and CDR2 as ANQGSEA. CDR3 in DNA: TGCAGCGTTGAAGGGGCACGGACCCCCCAAGAGACCCAGTACTTC. Its translation: CSVEGARTPQETQYF.